Shown below are 18 T cell receptor beta chains from a single sample sequenced in a study of cytomegalovirus exposure and HLA in healthy donors. 60 Vbeta and 13 Jbeta primers were used in PCR. The data were produced by immunoSEQ multiplex PCR, yet TCRdb's version contains in-frame clones alone and is incomplete. The table shows 150,000 to 200,000 clones, with 75% to 85% occurring only once. The source material was PBMCs. The receptor source for this set is a woman aged 55-75 years in good health and CMV-seropositive.

The chain couples TRBV19 to TRBJ1-3, with D possibly matching TRBD1 (5 bases). The CDR3 runs to 14 residues. Germline-derived CDR1 and CDR2 are LNHDA and SQIVND (reference sequence). Trimming shortened V by 7 bases and J by 0 bases, and 10 bases separated the two germline ends. The CDR3 region has the DNA TGTGCCAGTACCTCCGGGGGCTCTGGAAACACCATATATTTT. Protein sequence: CASTSGGSGNTIYF.

This clone was counted once. The genes are TRBV28 and TRBJ1-2; TRBD1 agrees at 10 bases. Trimming at V came to 6 bases and at J to 4 bases, leaving 11 bases not matched to a gene. Germline V gene lookup returns CDR1 MDHEN and CDR2 SYDVKM. The CDR3 is 16 amino acids. CDR3 residues: CASSVQPGQGLYGYTF. For the CDR3, the DNA is TGTGCCAGCAGCGTCCAGCCGGGACAGGGGCTCTATGGCTACACCTTC.

This chain uses TRBV7-2 with TRBJ1-1; 7 bases are shared with TRBD1. CDR1 SGHTA and CDR2 FQGNSA come from the germline V gene. The trim removed 5 bases at V and 2 bases at J, leaving 8 bases unmatched. The CDR3 is 15 residues long. The DNA for the CDR3 is TGTGCCAGCAGCCTCTCCGGGACAGCTAACACTGAAGCTTTCTTT. This sequence encodes CASSLSGTANTEAFF.

The chain carries TRBV6-5 and TRBJ2-7, with D possibly being TRBD1 (5 bases). V gave up 6 bases and J gave up 2 bases, with 14 bases separating them. Germline CDR1 and CDR2: MNHEY and SVGAGI. The CDR3 contains 14 residues. In DNA, the CDR3 is TGTGCCAGCAGGGGCGACAGAAGACCCTACGAGCAGTACTTC. It is translated as CASRGDRRPYEQYF.

The V call is TRBV6-4, the J call TRBJ1-3, with TRBD1 as a possible D gene (5 bases). CDR3 size: 17 residues. Germline V CDR1 and CDR2: MRHNA, SNTAGT. Trimming shortened V by 0 bases and J by 0 bases, and 12 bases separated the two germline ends. The CDR3 spells CASSDSYWTSSGNTIYF. DNA for the CDR3: TGTGCCAGCAGTGACTCCTATTGGACAAGCTCTGGAAACACCATATATTTT.

The V gene is TRBV27, the J gene TRBJ2-1; D gene ambiguous. The CDR3 is made up of 15 amino acids. Germline CDR1 reads MNHEY; CDR2 reads SMNVEV (reference sequence). Deletions cut 3 bases from V and 0 bases from J, with 9 bases between. CDR3 amino acids: CASSFREASYNEQFF. CDR3 DNA sequence: TGTGCCAGCAGTTTTCGAGAGGCCTCCTACAATGAGCAGTTCTTC.

J is TRBJ1-5 and V is TRBV27; D is possibly TRBD1 (5 bases). The CDR3 contains 13 residues. V lost 6 bases to trimming and J lost 6 bases, with 12 bases between them. Germline CDR1 and CDR2: MNHEY and SMNVEV (reference sequence). CDR3 residues: CASRGRFGQPQHF. The DNA of the CDR3 is TGTGCCAGCAGGGGGCGGTTCGGTCAGCCCCAGCATTTT.

The sample holds a few counts of this clone. The chain couples TRBV7-2 to TRBJ1-2; no reliable D call. Germline V lookup: CDR1 SGHTA, CDR2 FQGNSA. This CDR3 region has 13 residues. V was clipped by 2 bases and J by 7 bases, with 11 bases between them. In DNA, the CDR3 is TGTGCCAGCAGCTTATCCACCACCGGTGGCTACACCTTC. Encoded protein: CASSLSTTGGYTF.

The CDR3 sequence is CAWSVAVYNSPLHF. The CDR3 DNA reads TGTGCCTGGAGTGTAGCTGTCTATAATTCACCCCTCCACTTT. The chain combines TRBV30 with TRBJ1-6, with D hard to call. Deletions cut 0 bases from V and 3 bases from J, with 6 bases between. CDR3 length: 14 amino acids. The germline CDR1 and CDR2 sequences are GTSNPN and SVGIG (reference sequence).

The chain employs TRBV9 and TRBJ2-1, with 14 nucleotides matching TRBD2. The germline CDR1 and CDR2 sequences are SGDLS and YYNGEE. CDR3 length equals 16 residues. The J segment lost 7 bases and the V segment lost 3 bases, leaving 6 bases of the junction unmatched. CDR3 nucleotides: TGTGCCAGCAGCGCGACCGGGACTAGCGGGGGAAATGAGCAGTTCTTC. Translation: CASSATGTSGGNEQFF.

The V gene is TRBV5-6, the J gene TRBJ1-5, with D possibly matching TRBD1 (5 bases). In germline, CDR1 is SGHDT, CDR2 YYEEEE. The CDR3 spans 13 residues. Trimming left V 3 bases short and J 1 base short, with 5 bases between. CDR3 loop: CASSWGSNQPQHF. The CDR3 bases are TGTGCCAGCAGCTGGGGCAGCAATCAGCCCCAGCATTTT.

The CDR3 DNA follows: TGTGCCAGAGCGGGAGGTCTCGGTACGCAGTATTTT. It encodes CARAGGLGTQYF. The V and J genes are TRBV30 and TRBJ2-3; 9 nucleotides match TRBD2. This CDR3 spans 12 amino acids. The J segment lost 8 bases and the V segment lost 8 bases, leaving 8 bases of the junction unmatched. Germline V lookup: CDR1 GTSNPN, CDR2 SVGIG (reference sequence).

The rearrangement uses TRBV28 and TRBJ1-1, with 7 bases lining up with TRBD1. This CDR3 comprises 17 residues. Germline trimming cut 6 bases from V and 0 bases from J; bases unmatched to any gene: 13. Germline CDR1 and CDR2: MDHEN and SYDVKM. CDR3 coding DNA: TGTGCCAGCAGATCAGGTACAGGGGCCATCATGAACACTGAAGCTTTCTTT. Its protein is CASRSGTGAIMNTEAFF.

The chain joins TRBV18 to TRBJ2-3; 7 nucleotides line up with TRBD2. Germline lookup yields CDR1 KGHSH and CDR2 LQKENI. This CDR3 spans 16 amino acids. Germline trimming cut 1 base from V and 1 base from J; bases unmatched to any gene: 5. CDR3 protein: CASSPLPGGGTDTQYF. The CDR3, as DNA: TGTGCCAGCTCACCACTTCCGGGAGGAGGCACAGATACGCAGTATTTT.

The rearrangement uses TRBV7-9 and TRBJ2-2; 15 nucleotides line up with TRBD2. CDR3 length: 17 amino acids. With 4 bases clipped from V and 5 bases from J, the junction kept 5 bases outside the gene matches. Looked up from germline, CDR1 is SEHNR and CDR2 is FQNEAQ (reference sequence). CDR3 region: CASSSWTSGGATGELFF. DNA of the CDR3: TGTGCCAGCAGCTCCTGGACTAGCGGGGGGGCAACCGGGGAGCTGTTTTTT. The variable domain in full, with the rest retrieved from reference TRBV7-9 and TRBJ2-2, is DTGVSQNPRHKITKRGQNVTFRCDPISEHNRLYWYRQTLGQGPEFLTYFQNEAQLEKSRLLSDRFSAERPKGSFSTLEIQRTEQGDSAMYLCASSSWTSGGATGELFFGEGSRLTVL.

V and J are TRBV11-2 and TRBJ2-5, with 10 bases that match TRBD1. This CDR3 has 17 amino acids. Losses at the gene ends were 0 bases for V and 4 bases for J; bases not matched to a gene: 8. Germline V gene sequence: CDR1 SGHAT, CDR2 FQNNGV. CDR3 DNA sequence: TGTGCCAGCAGCTTAGAACGAGGACAGGGGGTGGGAGAGACCCAGTACTTC. This codes for CASSLERGQGVGETQYF.

The chain has TRBV5-6 and TRBJ2-7, with a weak D call TRBD2 (6 bases). The CDR3 is made up of 16 amino acids. The germline gives CDR1 SGHDT, CDR2 YYEEEE. Between the trimmed V and J ends, which lost 3 bases and 0 bases, there was a span of 16 bases. The CDR3, as DNA: TGTGCCAGCAGCTCTGCCGAGGAGGGCTACTCCTACGAGCAGTACTTC. This translates into CASSSAEEGYSYEQYF. Variable domain in full (rest from reference TRBV5-6 and TRBJ2-7): DAGVTQSPTHLIKTRGQQVTLRCSPKSGHDTVSWYQQALGQGPQFIFQYYEEEERQRGNFPDRFSGHQFPNYSSELNVNALLLGDSALYLCASSSAEEGYSYEQYFGPGTRLTVT.

This clone was recorded once. The J gene is TRBJ2-1, the V gene TRBV2; the D gene is possibly TRBD2 (5 bases). This CDR3 has 12 residues. V dropped 7 bases and J dropped 9 bases, with 13 bases sitting between them. Germline lookup yields CDR1 SNHLY and CDR2 FYNNEI. The CDR3 loop is CASNLGRGEQFF. Here the CDR3 DNA reads TGTGCCAGCAACCTCGGACGGGGTGAGCAGTTCTTC.